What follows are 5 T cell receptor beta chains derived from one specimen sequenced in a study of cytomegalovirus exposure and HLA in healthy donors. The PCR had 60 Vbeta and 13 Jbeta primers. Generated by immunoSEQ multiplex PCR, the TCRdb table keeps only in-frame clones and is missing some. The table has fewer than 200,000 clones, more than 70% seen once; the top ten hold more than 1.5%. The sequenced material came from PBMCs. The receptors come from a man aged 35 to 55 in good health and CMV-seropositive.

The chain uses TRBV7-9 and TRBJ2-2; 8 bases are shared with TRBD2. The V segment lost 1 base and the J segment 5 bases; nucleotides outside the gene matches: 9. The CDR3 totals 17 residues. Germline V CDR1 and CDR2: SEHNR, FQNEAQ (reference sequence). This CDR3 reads CASSLGLGLEGTGELFF. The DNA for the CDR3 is TGTGCCAGCAGCTTAGGACTGGGACTAGAGGGTACCGGGGAGCTGTTTTTT.

In nucleotides, the CDR3 is TGTGCCTGGAGTGTACTGGGGCAGGGAAATCAGCCCCAGCATTTT. Translated, it gives CAWSVLGQGNQPQHF. This chain uses TRBV30 with TRBJ1-5, with D possibly being TRBD1 (5 bases). V was clipped by 0 bases and J by 4 bases, with 13 bases between them. Germline CDR1 GTSNPN, CDR2 SVGIG (reference sequence). This CDR3 is built from 15 residues.

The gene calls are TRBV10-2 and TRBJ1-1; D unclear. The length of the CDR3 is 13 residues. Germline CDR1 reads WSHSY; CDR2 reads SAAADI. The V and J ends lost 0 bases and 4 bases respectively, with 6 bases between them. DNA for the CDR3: TGCGCCAGCAGTGAGTCGGAGATCACTGAAGCTTTCTTT. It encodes CASSESEITEAFF.

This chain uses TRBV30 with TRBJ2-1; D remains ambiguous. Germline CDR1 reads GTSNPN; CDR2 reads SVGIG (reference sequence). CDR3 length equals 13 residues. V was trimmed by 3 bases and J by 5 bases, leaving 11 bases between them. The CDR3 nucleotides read TGTGCCTGGAGGGGCTCGACAAACAATGAGCAGTTCTTC. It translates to CAWRGSTNNEQFF.

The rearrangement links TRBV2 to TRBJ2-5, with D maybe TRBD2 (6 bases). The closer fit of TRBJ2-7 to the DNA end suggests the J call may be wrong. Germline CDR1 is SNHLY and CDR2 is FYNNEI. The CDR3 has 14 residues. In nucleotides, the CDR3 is TGTGCCAGCAGCTCAGGGAGGAGAGGATACGAGCAGTACTTC. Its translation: CASSSGRRGYEQYF.